This T cell receptor beta chain was recovered during a study of blood T cells in healthy people across ages. Only a few counts were recorded for this clonotype. Germline-derived CDR1 and CDR2 are MDHEN and SYDVKM. The V and J ends lost 6 bases and 2 bases respectively, with 13 bases between them. The CDR3 runs to 14 residues. PCR was performed a second time for about 7 to 11 cycles using a sample-barcoded 5' primer and a J-beta primer mix. TCRdb analysed the 5' RACE reads with MiXCR anew, one entry per CDR3 protein. The sample contains approximately 1,000,000 distinct CDR3 sequences, 45% of which appear only once.

The J gene is TRBJ2-5, the V gene TRBV28; no firm D call. The sample consisted of blood. The TCR sequence derives from a woman aged 60-75 years in good health. The CDR3 coding sequence is TGTGCCAGCAGAGACCAGAGAGAGCAAGAGACCCAGTACTTC. Encoded protein: CASRDQREQETQYF.